This is a list of T cell receptor beta chains from one sample in a study of cytomegalovirus exposure and HLA in healthy donors. This table comes from immunoSEQ multiplex PCR, and its TCRdb copy is limited to in-frame clones, with some not included. The sample includes about 170,000 clones, over 80% of them seen just once. Sequences were obtained from PBMCs. The source is a boy aged 2 to 10 in good health and CMV-seronegative. The CDR3 runs from the conserved cysteine through the conserved F or W. Each record gives: CDR3 DNA, CDR3 protein, V gene, J gene, clone size, D gene. D genes are given only for firm matches. Clone size appears in some rows only: once, few, many, or a class for an expanded clone.

CDR3nt: TGTGCCAGCAGACAAGACGGGAATTATGAGCAGTTCTTC
CDR3aa: CASRQDGNYEQFF
v_gene: TRBV11-2
j_gene: TRBJ2-1
abundance: .
d_gene: .

CDR3nt: TGCGCCAGCAGCTCTAGCGGGAGAAACTACGAGCAGTACTTC
CDR3aa: CASSSSGRNYEQYF
v_gene: TRBV5-1
j_gene: TRBJ2-7
abundance: .
d_gene: TRBD2

CDR3nt: TGTGCCAGCATGGTCTCTAGAAGCACAGATACGCAGTATTTT
CDR3aa: CASMVSRSTDTQYF
v_gene: TRBV7-9
j_gene: TRBJ2-3
abundance: .
d_gene: .

CDR3nt: TGTGCCAGCAGCTTGACAGGGGCGGATGAAAAACTGTTTTTT
CDR3aa: CASSLTGADEKLFF
v_gene: TRBV5-6
j_gene: TRBJ1-4
abundance: .
d_gene: TRBD1

CDR3nt: TGTGCTAGTGGTTTGAAAGGACTTCTAGCGGGAGATGCGCATGAGCAGTTCTTC
CDR3aa: CASGLKGLLAGDAHEQFF
v_gene: TRBV12-5
j_gene: TRBJ2-1
abundance: .
d_gene: TRBD2

CDR3nt: TGTGCCAGCAGTTTAGCAGGGCGGTCCTATAATTCACCCCTCCACTTT
CDR3aa: CASSLAGRSYNSPLHF
v_gene: TRBV28
j_gene: TRBJ1-6
abundance: once
d_gene: .

CDR3nt: TGCGCCAGCAGGGTGAGACATGGCAACAGCTATAATTCACCCCTCCACTTT
CDR3aa: CASRVRHGNSYNSPLHF
v_gene: TRBV5-1
j_gene: TRBJ1-6
abundance: .
d_gene: .

CDR3nt: TGTGCCAGCAGCTTATCTAACGAGCAGTACTTC
CDR3aa: CASSLSNEQYF
v_gene: TRBV13
j_gene: TRBJ2-7
abundance: .
d_gene: .

CDR3nt: TGTGCCAGCAGCTTAATTCGGAGCGGAATAGATGAGCAGTTCTTC
CDR3aa: CASSLIRSGIDEQFF
v_gene: TRBV7-2
j_gene: TRBJ2-1
abundance: .
d_gene: .

CDR3nt: TGTGCCATCAGTGAGCAGAAGAGGGAGTTGAGGGAGCAGTACTTC
CDR3aa: CAISEQKRELREQYF
v_gene: TRBV10-3
j_gene: TRBJ2-7
abundance: .
d_gene: .

CDR3nt: TGTGCCAGCAGTTTGACAGGGGGAGCAACTAATGAAAAACTGTTTTTT
CDR3aa: CASSLTGGATNEKLFF
v_gene: TRBV6-6
j_gene: TRBJ1-4
abundance: once
d_gene: TRBD1

CDR3nt: TGTGCCTGGAGTGAAGCGGGAGTGCACGAGCAGTACTTC
CDR3aa: CAWSEAGVHEQYF
v_gene: TRBV30
j_gene: TRBJ2-7
abundance: .
d_gene: TRBD2

CDR3nt: TGTGCCAGCAGTGAGGGCAGGGTGTACGGCTACACCTTC
CDR3aa: CASSEGRVYGYTF
v_gene: TRBV6-1
j_gene: TRBJ1-2
abundance: .
d_gene: .

CDR3nt: TGTGCCAGCAGCTATCGGACAGGGGGCGCCTACGAGCAGTACTTC
CDR3aa: CASSYRTGGAYEQYF
v_gene: TRBV5-6
j_gene: TRBJ2-7
abundance: .
d_gene: TRBD1

CDR3nt: TGTGCCAGTAGTATAAACGGCTATGGCTACACCTTC
CDR3aa: CASSINGYGYTF
v_gene: TRBV19
j_gene: TRBJ1-2
abundance: .
d_gene: .

CDR3nt: TGTGCCATCAGTGACCCTGAGCCAGGGGGTAAAAACATTCAGTACTTC
CDR3aa: CAISDPEPGGKNIQYF
v_gene: TRBV10-3
j_gene: TRBJ2-4
abundance: .
d_gene: TRBD1

CDR3nt: TGTGCCAGCAGCTCATCCGGGGAATCGGAGCAGTTCTTC
CDR3aa: CASSSSGESEQFF
v_gene: TRBV7-8
j_gene: TRBJ2-1
abundance: .
d_gene: .